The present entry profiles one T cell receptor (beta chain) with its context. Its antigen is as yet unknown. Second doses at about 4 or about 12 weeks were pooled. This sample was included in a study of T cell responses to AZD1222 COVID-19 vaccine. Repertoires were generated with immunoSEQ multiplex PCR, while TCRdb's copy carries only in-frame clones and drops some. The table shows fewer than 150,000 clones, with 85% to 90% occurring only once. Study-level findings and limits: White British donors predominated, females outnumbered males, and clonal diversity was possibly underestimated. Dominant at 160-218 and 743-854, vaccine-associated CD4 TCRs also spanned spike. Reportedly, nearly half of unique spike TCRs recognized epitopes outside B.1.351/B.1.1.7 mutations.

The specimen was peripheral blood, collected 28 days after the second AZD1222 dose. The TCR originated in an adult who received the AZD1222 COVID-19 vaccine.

CDR3 sequence: CASSLNGGNQPQHF. The CDR3 DNA reads as TGTGCCAGCAGTTTAAACGGGGGCAATCAGCCCCAGCATTTT. The rearrangement joins TRBV27 to TRBJ1-5; no clear D. The ends were cut back, 2 bases at V and 2 bases at J, with 7 bases in the middle. Germline V gene data show CDR1 as MNHEY and CDR2 as SMNVEV (reference sequence). The CDR3 extends over 14 amino acids.